The clone carrying this T cell receptor beta chain turned up a few times. V lost 1 base and J 1 base, leaving 10 bases between the germline ends. The CDR3 consists of 15 residues. Germline V lookup: CDR1 DFQATT, CDR2 SNEGSKA (reference sequence). The entry originates in a study of Graves' ophthalmopathy and Graves' hyperthyroidism. Amplification from RNA transcripts yielded the TCR beta CDR3 regions. Following a first-round RT-PCR that used HTBI primers, a second-round multiplex PCR was carried out. Using its own MiXCR run on the multiplex PCR reads, TCRdb lists one record per CDR3 protein. The sample consists of approximately 640,000 distinct CDR3 sequences, over 40% of them appearing once. Excluded: other autoimmune disease, uncontrolled infection, pregnancy or lactation.

This clonotype originated in an adult man with Graves' ophthalmopathy. The rearrangement uses TRBV20-1 and TRBJ2-2, with D possibly being TRBD2 (6 bases). The sample taken for sequencing was peripheral blood. The CDR3 nucleotides read TGCAGTGCTAGAGTACTTAGCGGGAACACCGGGGAGCTGTTTTTT. This codes for CSARVLSGNTGELFF.